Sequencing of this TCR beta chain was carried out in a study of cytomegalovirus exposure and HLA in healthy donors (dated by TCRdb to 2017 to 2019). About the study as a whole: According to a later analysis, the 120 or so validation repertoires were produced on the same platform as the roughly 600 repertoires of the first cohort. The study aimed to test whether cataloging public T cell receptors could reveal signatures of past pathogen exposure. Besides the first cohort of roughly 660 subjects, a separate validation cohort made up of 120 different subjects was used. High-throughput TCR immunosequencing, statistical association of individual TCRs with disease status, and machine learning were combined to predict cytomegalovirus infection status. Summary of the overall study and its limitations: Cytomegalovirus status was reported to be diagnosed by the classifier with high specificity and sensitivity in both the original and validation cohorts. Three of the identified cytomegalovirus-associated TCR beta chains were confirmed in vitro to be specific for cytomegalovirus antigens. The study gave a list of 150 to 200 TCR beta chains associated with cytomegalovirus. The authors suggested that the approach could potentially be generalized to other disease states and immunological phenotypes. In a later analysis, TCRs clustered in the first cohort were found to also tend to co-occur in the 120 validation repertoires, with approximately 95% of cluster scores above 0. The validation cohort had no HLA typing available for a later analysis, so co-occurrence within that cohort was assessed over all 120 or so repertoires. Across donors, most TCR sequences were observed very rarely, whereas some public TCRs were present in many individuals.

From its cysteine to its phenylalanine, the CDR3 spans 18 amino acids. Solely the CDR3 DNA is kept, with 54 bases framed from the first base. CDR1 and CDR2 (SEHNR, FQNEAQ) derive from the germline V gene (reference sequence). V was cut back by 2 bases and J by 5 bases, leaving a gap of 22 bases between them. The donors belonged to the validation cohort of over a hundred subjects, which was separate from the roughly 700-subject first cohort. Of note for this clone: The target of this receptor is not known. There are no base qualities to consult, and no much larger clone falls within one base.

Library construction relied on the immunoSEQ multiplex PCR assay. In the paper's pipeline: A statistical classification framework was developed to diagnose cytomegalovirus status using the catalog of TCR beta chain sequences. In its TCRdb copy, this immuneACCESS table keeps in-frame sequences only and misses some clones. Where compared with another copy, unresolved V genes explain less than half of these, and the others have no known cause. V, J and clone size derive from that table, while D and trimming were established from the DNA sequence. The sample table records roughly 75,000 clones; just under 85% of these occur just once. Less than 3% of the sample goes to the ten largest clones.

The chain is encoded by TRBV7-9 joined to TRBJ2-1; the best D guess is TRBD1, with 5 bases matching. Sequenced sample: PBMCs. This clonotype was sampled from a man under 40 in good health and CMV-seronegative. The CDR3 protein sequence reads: CASSLSVSAGLANNEQFF. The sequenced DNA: TGTGCCAGCAGCTTATCGGTATCGGCAGGGTTGGCTAACAATGAGCAGTTCTTC.